One and the same sample provided the 12 T cell receptor beta chains below, sequenced in a study of blood T cells in healthy people across ages. Sample-barcoded 5' priming and a J-beta primer mix drove a second PCR of 7 to 11 cycles. TCRdb re-called the 5' RACE reads through MiXCR, storing one row per CDR3 protein. The sample shows 1.8 million or so distinct CDR3 sequences, around 40% of them seen only once. The sample consisted of blood. The receptors here all came from a human donor in good health.

V and J are TRBV2 and TRBJ2-5; TRBD2 matches at 9 bases. V lost 3 bases, J lost 5 bases, and 7 bases stayed unmatched. This CDR3 contains 15 residues. Germline V gene lookup returns CDR1 SNHLY and CDR2 FYNNEI. This CDR3 is CASSDGGGGGETQYF. DNA of the CDR3: TGTGCCAGCAGTGATGGGGGCGGGGGGGGTGAGACCCAGTACTTC.

This clonotype was counted a few times. V is TRBV12-3 or TRBV12-4 and J is TRBJ2-3, with D possibly TRBD1 on 5 matching bases. V was trimmed by 3 bases and J by 4 bases, leaving 11 bases between them. The CDR3 consists of 14 residues. The CDR3 here is CASSLVGAADTQYF. CDR3 coding DNA: TGTGCCAGCAGTTTGGTAGGGGCTGCAGATACGCAGTATTTT.

This chain joins TRBV20-1 and TRBJ1-1; the D gene is possibly TRBD1 (5 bases). The germline V gene encodes CDR1 DFQATT and CDR2 SNEGSKA (reference sequence). This CDR3 is 13 amino acids long. V was pared by 0 bases and J by 4 bases, with 9 bases between. The CDR3 reads CSAREGVFTEAFF. CDR3 DNA: TGCAGTGCTAGAGAGGGGGTTTTCACTGAAGCTTTCTTT.

This clonotype has a handful of counts. The J gene is TRBJ2-7, the V gene TRBV5-1; 10 positions agree with TRBD2. The CDR3 consists of 17 residues. The junction had 12 bases not matched to a gene; V was cut back by 3 bases and J by 3 bases. Germline V CDR1 and CDR2: SGHRS, YFSETQ. DNA for the CDR3: TGCGCCAGCAGCTCGGGCCGATTGACTAGCGGGTTCTACGAGCAGTACTTC. This gives the protein CASSSGRLTSGFYEQYF.

This clonotype has just a few counts. The CDR3 sequence: CASSQVYLGTGETQYF. The DNA for the CDR3 is TGTGCCAGCAGCCAAGTCTACCTGGGTACCGGGGAGACCCAGTACTTC. This rearrangement joins TRBV4-2 to TRBJ2-5; unclear D gene. The germline V gene has CDR1 LGHNA and CDR2 YNFKEQ. The V end lost 1 base, the J end lost 5 bases, and 17 bases lay between the germline ends. CDR3 length: 16 residues.

For this clonotype: This sequence may be a read error, since a much larger clone differs from it by one base. This chain joins TRBV11-2 and TRBJ2-3; D uncertain. Looked up from germline, CDR1 is SGHAT and CDR2 is FQNNGV. The germline V and J ends were trimmed by 2 bases and 10 bases, with 10 bases remaining between them. This CDR3 region has 12 residues. The CDR3 coding sequence is TGTGCCAGCAGCTTATCCGTGGATTCGCAGTATTTT. It codes for CASSLSVDSQYF.

This clonotype was seen repeatedly, ten times or more. CDR3 loop: CASSLFDSGANVLTF. The DNA of the CDR3 is TGTGCCAGCAGCTTATTCGACTCTGGGGCCAACGTCCTGACTTTC. This chain connects TRBV7-9 to TRBJ2-6; D gene uncertain. The V gene's germline CDR1 is SEHNR and CDR2 FQNEAQ (reference sequence). V dropped 2 bases and J dropped 0 bases, with 5 bases sitting between them. This CDR3 is 15 amino acids long.

The chain couples TRBV4-2 to TRBJ2-7; D is undetermined. Deletions cut 4 bases from V and 7 bases from J, with 11 bases between. CDR3 length: 12 residues. CDR1 LGHNA and CDR2 YNFKEQ come from the germline V gene. The CDR3 nucleotides are TGTGCCAGCAGCCTAGAAAGTAGGGAGCAGTACTTC. Protein: CASSLESREQYF.

The rearrangement links TRBV11-3 to TRBJ2-4, with TRBD2 matching 7 bases. The DNA end lines up better with TRBJ2-7; the J call may be wrong. Germline V gene data show CDR1 as SGHNT and CDR2 as YENEEA. CDR3 length: 15 amino acids. CDR3 sequence (DNA): TGTGCCAGCAGCCCGTTTCTAGCGGACCCCTACGAGCAGTACTTC. As protein: CASSPFLADPYEQYF.

In its sample, this clonotype was seen a few times. This sequence joins TRBV7-9 and TRBJ1-5, with D maybe TRBD1 (6 bases). The CDR3 totals 15 residues. Trimming cost V 0 bases and J 3 bases, with 9 bases left between them. CDR1 and CDR2 from the germline V gene are SEHNR and FQNEAQ (reference sequence). DNA of the CDR3: TGTGCCAGCAGCTTAGCGAACAGGGACAATCAGCCCCAGCATTTT. Protein sequence: CASSLANRDNQPQHF.

This rearrangement joins TRBV6-5 to TRBJ1-1, with a tentative D call TRBD1 (6 bases). This CDR3 spans 15 amino acids. Trimming took 0 bases from V and 4 from J, leaving 12 bases between them. Germline values: CDR1 MNHEY, CDR2 SVGAGI. CDR3 bases: TGTGCCAGCAGTTACTCACAGGGATGGAGCACTGAAGCTTTCTTT. Encoded protein: CASSYSQGWSTEAFF.

This clonotype was counted a few times. The V and J genes are TRBV28 and TRBJ1-5, with 7 bases lining up with TRBD1. Trimming cost V 4 bases and J 4 bases; bases outside gene matches: 10. The CDR3 contains 16 residues. Germline-derived CDR1 and CDR2 are MDHEN and SYDVKM. The CDR3 DNA sequence: TGTGCCAGCAGTTCCCCAGACAGGGTTAGTAATCAGCCCCAGCATTTT. It specifies CASSSPDRVSNQPQHF.